Here is one T cell receptor beta chain with its context. It was during active infection that Seattle patients were enrolled and then longitudinally followed. CDR1 and CDR2 from the germline V gene are SGHNT and YENEEA. The CDR3 length is 15 residues. V was shortened by 5 bases and J by 0 bases, with 13 bases between the two germline ends. The sample comes from a study of blood T cell repertoires in COVID-19. Study overall: Both acute and convalescent COVID-19 samples were obtained from the United States, Italy and Spain. PBMCs, B-cell-depleted T cells, or T cells provided the cDNA or gDNA that made up the material.

Study processing details: Estimation of nucleated cell counts was performed using reference gene primer amplification. Method: immunoSEQ multiplex PCR; TCRdb's copy keeps in-frame clones and lacks some. The V and J calls and clone size are taken from that table; D and trimming were inferred from the DNA. The sample lists over 75,000 clones, around nine tenths seen once, with 3.5% to 5% in the top ten. The chain uses TRBV11-3 and TRBJ1-1; no reliable D call. The sample comprised peripheral blood. This receptor was taken from a human donor with COVID-19, enrolled during active disease. The donor label of this sample is uncertain. The DNA for the CDR3 is TGTGCCAGCAGCCCCCGACCGGGTTTGAACACTGAAGCTTTCTTT. This codes for CASSPRPGLNTEAFF.